The entry that follows covers one TCR beta chain sequence. As yet, its antigen is unknown. This record comes from a study of T cell clones after liver transplantation. Across the whole study: Until 12-24 months post-transplant, subjects got standard immunosuppression and no induction. Draws occurred before transplant, before withdrawal, and after complete or failed withdrawal.

The CDR3 runs to 15 residues. The germline gives CDR1 SEHNR, CDR2 FQNEAQ (reference sequence). Trimming cost V 5 bases and J 3 bases, with 17 bases left between them. Clones were sequenced by immunoSEQ multiplex PCR, and TCRdb holds only the in-frame ones, with some missing. The sample shows 65,000 to 80,000 clones, around 78% of them seen only once. Whole-study results and caveats: Rather than being deleted, graft donor-reactive T cells may have moved into the graft.

The receptor's source is a human patient who received a liver transplant. Some T cells may originate from the graft donor. The specimen comprised CD4+ T cells from blood, sampled at the 22-month timepoint. This chain joins TRBV7-9 and TRBJ2-7, with D possibly TRBD2 on 5 matching bases. CDR3 sequence (DNA): TGTGCCAGCAGCCTCCGGGTCGGGGAAGGCTACGAGCAGTACTTC. Translation gives CASSLRVGEGYEQYF.